These 15 T cell receptor beta chains were sequenced from one sample in a study of blood T cell repertoires in COVID-19. Sequenced by immunoSEQ multiplex PCR; TCRdb stores in-frame clones only, minus some. Of some 490,000 clones in the sample, roughly 85% were seen once. The sample consisted of peripheral blood. The receptors were sampled from a human donor in a cohort sampled during active COVID-19.

The V call is TRBV18, the J call TRBJ1-2; possible D gene TRBD1, 5 bases. Trimming left V 4 bases short and J 4 bases short, with 16 bases between. Germline CDR1 and CDR2: KGHSH and LQKENI. The CDR3 covers 15 residues. The CDR3 sequence: CASSLQGGDGYGYTF. CDR3 coding DNA: TGTGCCAGCTCACTCCAGGGCGGTGATGGCTATGGCTACACCTTC.

The CDR3 DNA reads as TGTGCCAGCAGCTTAAGGGAAGGGGTAGGCTACGAGCAGTACTTC. This gives the protein CASSLREGVGYEQYF. J is TRBJ2-7 and V is TRBV7-8; D is perhaps TRBD1 (5 bases). The CDR3 totals 15 residues. The germline V gene encodes CDR1 SGHVS and CDR2 FQNEAQ. V lost 2 bases, J lost 3 bases, and 14 bases lay in between.

V usage is TRBV19 and J usage is TRBJ1-4; no firm D call. CDR1 LNHDA and CDR2 SQIVND come from the germline V gene (reference sequence). The length of the CDR3 is 14 residues. With 8 bases removed from V and 0 bases from J, the gap between germline ends came to 10 bases. For the CDR3, the DNA is TGTGCCAGTGGAACCGGAGCAACTAATGAAAAACTGTTTTTT. Protein: CASGTGATNEKLFF.

V usage is TRBV28 and J usage is TRBJ1-5, with D possibly being TRBD1 (5 bases). The CDR3 is 12 residues long. Germline V gene sequence: CDR1 MDHEN, CDR2 SYDVKM. Deletions cut 7 bases from V and 4 bases from J, with 8 bases between. The CDR3: CASKTVNQPQHF. The DNA of the CDR3 is TGTGCCAGCAAGACAGTGAATCAGCCCCAGCATTTT.

The chain links TRBV19 to TRBJ2-5, with 15 bases aligning to TRBD2. The CDR3 covers 15 residues. V lost 6 bases, J lost 4 bases, and 3 bases stayed unmatched. Per germline, CDR1 LNHDA and CDR2 SQIVND (reference sequence). CDR3 loop: CASSKGLAGGETQYF. CDR3 coding DNA: TGTGCCAGTAGCAAGGGACTAGCGGGAGGAGAGACCCAGTACTTC. The full variable domain, completed using reference TRBV19 and TRBJ2-5, is DGGITQSPKYLFRKEGQNVTLSCEQNLNHDAMYWYRQDPGQGLRLIYYSQIVNDFQKGDIAEGYSVSREKKESFPLTVTSAQKNPTAFYLCASSKGLAGGETQYFGPGTRLLVL.

The chain uses TRBV7-9 and TRBJ2-7, with a possible D match to TRBD2 (5 bases). The CDR3 is 15 amino acids. V lost 6 bases and J lost 0, with 15 bases in between. The germline CDR1 and CDR2 sequences are SEHNR and FQNEAQ (reference sequence). CDR3 residues: CASSPGYRSSYEQYF. As DNA, the CDR3 is TGTGCCAGCAGTCCGGGATATCGGAGCTCCTACGAGCAGTACTTC.

The chain couples TRBV19 to TRBJ2-1, with 10 bases identical to TRBD2. Germline-derived CDR1 and CDR2 are LNHDA and SQIVND (reference sequence). This CDR3 has 16 amino acids. V shed 7 bases, J shed 0 bases, and the junction held 6 bases outside the gene matches. CDR3 coding DNA: TGTGCCAGTACTACTTCTAGCGGGAGCTCCTACAATGAGCAGTTCTTC. Translation: CASTTSSGSSYNEQFF.

The CDR3 DNA follows: TGTGCCAGCAGCTTATCCCTAGCGGAGACAGATACGCAGTATTTT. It specifies CASSLSLAETDTQYF. The V gene is TRBV11-2, the J gene TRBJ2-3, with 7 bases identical to TRBD2. CDR1 and CDR2 from the germline V gene are SGHAT and FQNNGV. After removal of 2 bases from V and 3 bases from J, the junction contained 5 bases not matched to a gene. The CDR3 has 15 amino acids.

J is TRBJ2-5 and V is TRBV5-1; no reliable D call. CDR1 is SGHRS, CDR2 YFSETQ, per germline. CDR3 length: 14 residues. The V gene lost 2 bases and the J gene lost 3 bases, with 11 bases spanning the gap. Here the CDR3 DNA reads TGCGCCAGCAGCTTTGGCGGCCCAGAAGAGACCCAGTACTTC. This gives the protein CASSFGGPEETQYF.

Comment on this clone: Mismatch with germline at one junction end may stem from a read error. The chain combines TRBV5-4 with TRBJ1-2, with a tentative D call TRBD1 (6 bases). The germline CDR1 and CDR2 sequences are SGHNT and YYREEE (reference sequence). The length of the CDR3 is 15 residues. The CDR3 region is CASTLTVGQNYGYTF. CDR3 bases: TGTGCCAGCACCTTGACCGTCGGACAGAACTATGGCTACACCTTC.

The chain uses TRBV7-2 and TRBJ1-2, with D possibly matching TRBD1 (6 bases). Germline V gene lookup returns CDR1 SGHTA and CDR2 FQGNSA. The CDR3 has 15 amino acids. V was trimmed by 7 bases and J by 2 bases, leaving 17 bases between them. The CDR3 bases are TGTGCCAGCATCCCTTGGGCAGGGGTGAACTATGGCTACACCTTC. Protein: CASIPWAGVNYGYTF.

This sequence joins TRBV5-1 and TRBJ2-2, with D possibly matching TRBD2 (6 bases). The CDR3 has 16 residues. CDR1 is SGHRS, CDR2 YFSETQ, per germline. The ends were cut back, 0 bases at V and 3 bases at J, with 12 bases in the middle. CDR3 coding DNA: TGCGCCAGCAGCTTGGACGGGAGAGGGGACACCGGGGAGCTGTTTTTT. Translated, it gives CASSLDGRGDTGELFF.

This clone was detected only a few times. The chain joins TRBV6-5 to TRBJ1-1; D may be TRBD1 (5 bases). CDR3 size: 14 residues. Germline loops: CDR1 MNHEY, CDR2 SVGAGI. Trimming shortened V by 4 bases and J by 1 base, and 10 bases separated the two germline ends. The CDR3 DNA reads as TGTGCCAGCAGTTCACTGACAGAGAACACTGAAGCTTTCTTT. Translation: CASSSLTENTEAFF.

The chain links TRBV6-6 to TRBJ2-2; D possibly corresponds to TRBD2 (5 bases). This CDR3 spans 15 amino acids. Germline V gene data show CDR1 as MNHNY and CDR2 as SVGAGI (reference sequence). Deletions cut 5 bases from V and 1 base from J, with 11 bases between. The CDR3 is CASSRSGENTGELFF. CDR3 coding DNA: TGTGCCAGCAGTAGAAGCGGAGAGAACACCGGGGAGCTGTTTTTT.

The gene calls are TRBV6-6 and TRBJ1-1; D call uncertain. The CDR3 runs to 14 residues. Looked up from germline, CDR1 is MNHNY and CDR2 is SVGAGI (reference sequence). The ends were cut back, 0 bases at V and 3 bases at J, with 8 bases in the middle. The CDR3 sequence is CASSYSFGDTEAFF. The CDR3 coding sequence is TGTGCCAGCAGTTACTCCTTCGGGGACACTGAAGCTTTCTTT.